Listed below are T cell receptor beta chains from one sample, sequenced in a study of cytomegalovirus exposure and HLA in healthy donors. Data came from immunoSEQ multiplex PCR; TCRdb stores just in-frame clones and leaves some out. The data show some 130,000 clones, just under 85% seen once. Sample: PBMCs. The source is a man under 40 in good health and CMV-seropositive. Each CDR3 is given without its conserved first and last residue. The order of the fields is J gene, V gene, CDR3 protein.

J: TRBJ1-2; V: TRBV7-2; CDR3: ASSLAQGNYGYT
J: TRBJ2-1; V: TRBV29-1; CDR3: SVEGLAGGPGGNEQF
J: TRBJ1-1; V: TRBV6-1; CDR3: ASSRPGTGSTEAF
J: TRBJ2-2; V: TRBV6-6; CDR3: ASSNHGQNTGELF
J: TRBJ1-4; V: TRBV7-9; CDR3: ASSFAREGEKLF
J: TRBJ2-2; V: TRBV18; CDR3: ASSQRTETGELF
J: TRBJ1-3; V: TRBV5-6; CDR3: ASRPTGGGNTIY
J: TRBJ2-2; V: TRBV10-3; CDR3: AISAGTANTGELF
J: TRBJ1-2; V: TRBV5-4; CDR3: ASSLTGRDYGYT
J: TRBJ2-1; V: TRBV27; CDR3: ASTPAGLKYNEQF
J: TRBJ2-2; V: TRBV5-1; CDR3: ASSPSSQIQGSTGELF
J: TRBJ1-1; V: TRBV18; CDR3: ASSSIQAGDTEAF
J: TRBJ2-5; V: TRBV5-1; CDR3: ASRPGLQETQY
J: TRBJ2-1; V: TRBV29-1; CDR3: SVVFGLSGQGLRNEQF
J: TRBJ1-1; V: TRBV2; CDR3: ASRQDSNTEAF
J: TRBJ2-1; V: TRBV15; CDR3: ASRREGTYNEQF
J: TRBJ1-2; V: TRBV7-2; CDR3: ASSDGTGRYGYT
J: TRBJ2-6; V: TRBV27; CDR3: ASSLEGAGSGANVLT
J: TRBJ2-7; V: TRBV5-1; CDR3: ASREAGGNYYEQY
J: TRBJ1-1; V: TRBV7-8; CDR3: ASSGRPDGNTEAF
J: TRBJ1-1; V: TRBV28; CDR3: ASSEGGNTEAF
J: TRBJ2-5; V: TRBV21-1; CDR3: ASSTRREGSIYVETQY
J: TRBJ1-2; V: TRBV6-1; CDR3: ASSRQGDGYT
J: TRBJ2-3; V: TRBV6-4; CDR3: ASSDPLRRLAGPRGFSTDTQY
J: TRBJ2-7; V: TRBV6-5; CDR3: ASSLETGTGVRQY
J: TRBJ1-2; V: TRBV29-1; CDR3: SVGSGTGGWDGYT
J: TRBJ1-2; V: TRBV6-6; CDR3: ASSPWPNYGYT
J: TRBJ2-1; V: TRBV5-4; CDR3: ASSPGQGQGYNEQF
J: TRBJ2-1; V: TRBV30; CDR3: AWSGLARGRSNEQF
J: TRBJ2-7; V: TRBV6-6; CDR3: ASSYGGTSDEQY
J: TRBJ2-2; V: TRBV6-1; CDR3: ASSESRARWWTGELF
J: TRBJ1-1; V: TRBV19; CDR3: ASRPKGLALNTEAF
J: TRBJ2-4; V: TRBV9; CDR3: ASSVRDSVPNIQY
J: TRBJ2-7; V: TRBV18; CDR3: ASSPLITSGSHEQY
J: TRBJ1-3; V: TRBV29-1; CDR3: SARDRDYTIY
J: TRBJ1-2; V: TRBV13; CDR3: ASSPLGGDFGYT
J: TRBJ2-7; V: TRBV7-2; CDR3: ASSPDQQAYEQY
J: TRBJ1-2; V: TRBV6-1; CDR3: ASSEIRNGRDGYT
J: TRBJ2-7; V: TRBV4-2; CDR3: ASSQEQRGTYEQY
J: TRBJ1-1; V: TRBV6-5; CDR3: ASSYSGGPNTEAF
J: TRBJ2-1; V: TRBV5-6; CDR3: ASSSLDRRINEQF
J: TRBJ2-1; V: TRBV18; CDR3: ASFPGGMNEQF
J: TRBJ1-2; V: TRBV10-3; CDR3: AISDRQGVDGYT
J: TRBJ1-2; V: TRBV2; CDR3: ASAVTGAQTGYT
J: TRBJ2-5; V: TRBV2; CDR3: ASKIQRALQETQY
J: TRBJ2-3; V: TRBV19; CDR3: ASAAGNTDTQY
J: TRBJ2-2; V: TRBV27; CDR3: ASRPDRDNTGELF
J: TRBJ2-6; V: TRBV7-6; CDR3: ASKGVLSGANVLT
J: TRBJ1-2; V: TRBV2; CDR3: ASSPQGASGYT
J: TRBJ2-3; V: TRBV9; CDR3: ASSGLAGISTDTQY
J: TRBJ1-3; V: TRBV4-2; CDR3: ASSQDLPNTIY
J: TRBJ2-3; V: TRBV20-1; CDR3: SARYTDTQY
J: TRBJ2-7; V: TRBV19; CDR3: ASSQGNEQY